The clone carrying this TCR beta chain was recorded a few times. Antigen: not known. The data are from a study of blood T cells in healthy people across ages. Findings of the study overall: The recorded TCR beta diversity per million T cells decreased in a roughly linear manner with age.

The CDR3 loop spans 14 amino acids. The V gene's germline CDR1 is SGHVS and CDR2 FNYEAQ. Sample-barcoded 5' priming and a J-beta primer mix drove a second PCR of about 6 to 12 cycles. A template-switch adaptor containing 12 random nucleotides labeled each cDNA molecule. One entry per CDR3 protein results from TCRdb running MiXCR on the 5' RACE reads. The repertoire holds 650,000 to 1,000,000 distinct CDR3 sequences, 35% to 40% seen once, with roughly 13% in the top ten. The genes are TRBV7-6 and TRBJ2-4; 9 bases agree with TRBD2. TRBJ2-5 explains the end of the DNA better; the J call may be wrong. The sequence derives from a man aged 18 to 29 in good health. Source material: blood. This CDR3 is CASSASTSGGTQYF. The CDR3, as DNA: TGTGCCAGCAGCGCCTCGACTAGCGGCGGGACCCAGTACTTC.